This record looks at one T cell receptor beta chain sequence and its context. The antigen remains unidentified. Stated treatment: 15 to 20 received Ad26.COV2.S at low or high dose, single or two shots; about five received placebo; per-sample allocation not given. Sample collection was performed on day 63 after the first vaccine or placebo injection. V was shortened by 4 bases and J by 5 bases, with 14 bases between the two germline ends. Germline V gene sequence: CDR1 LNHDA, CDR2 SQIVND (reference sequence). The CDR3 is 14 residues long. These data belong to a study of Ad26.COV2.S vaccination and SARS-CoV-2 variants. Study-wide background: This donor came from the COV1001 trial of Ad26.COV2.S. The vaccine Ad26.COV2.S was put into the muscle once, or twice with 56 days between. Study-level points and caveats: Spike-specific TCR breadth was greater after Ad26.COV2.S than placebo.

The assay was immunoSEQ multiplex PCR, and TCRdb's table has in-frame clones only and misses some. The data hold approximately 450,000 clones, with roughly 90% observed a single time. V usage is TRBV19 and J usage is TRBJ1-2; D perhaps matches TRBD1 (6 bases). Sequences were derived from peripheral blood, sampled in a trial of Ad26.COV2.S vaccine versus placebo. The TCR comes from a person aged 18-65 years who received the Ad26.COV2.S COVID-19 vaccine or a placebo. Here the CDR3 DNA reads TGTGCCAGTAGTACTCGGCGAACAGGGTATGGCTACACCTTC. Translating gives CASSTRRTGYGYTF.